Shown below are 6 T cell receptor beta chains from a single sample sequenced in a study of T cells after yellow fever vaccination. TCRdb recomputed calls from the 5' RACE reads with MiXCR, one row per CDR3 protein. Of a few hundred thousand distinct CDR3 sequences in the sample, about 5.2% were seen once. The material sequenced was CD4+ T cells sorted from PBMCs, taken on the day of the yellow fever booster vaccination. The receptor source for this set is a man aged 18-30 years who received the YFV17D yellow fever vaccine.

This sequence joins TRBV28 and TRBJ2-7, with TRBD2 matching 7 bases. The CDR3 covers 19 residues. Germline loops: CDR1 MDHEN, CDR2 SYDVKM. The V gene end was trimmed by 5 bases and the J gene end by 0 bases; junction bases not matched to a gene: 19. The CDR3 DNA follows: TGTGCCAGCAGTCGTCGTCTTAGACTAGCCCAGCGTGACTCCTACGAGCAGTACTTC. Protein sequence: CASSRRLRLAQRDSYEQYF.

This clonotype has only a few counts. This chain connects TRBV7-9 to TRBJ2-1; 7 bases agree with TRBD1. Germline CDR1 and CDR2: SEHNR and FQNEAQ (reference sequence). The J segment lost 0 bases and the V segment lost 5 bases, leaving 4 bases of the junction unmatched. This CDR3 has 15 residues. Here the CDR3 reads CASSKGDSSYNEQFF. In nucleotides, the CDR3 is TGTGCCAGCAGCAAAGGGGACAGCTCCTACAATGAGCAGTTCTTC.

This clonotype was counted between two and nine times. The V gene is TRBV9, the J gene TRBJ2-7, with D possibly matching TRBD2 (6 bases). Germline-derived CDR1 and CDR2 are SGDLS and YYNGEE. The CDR3 length is 13 residues. Trimming stripped 3 bases from V and 5 bases from J, with 12 bases between. In nucleotides, the CDR3 is TGTGCCAGCAGCGGGGGACTTTCGGACGAGCAGTACGTC. Translated: CASSGGLSDEQYV.

This clonotype was picked up many times. The chain has TRBV20-1 and TRBJ1-2; 8 bases align to TRBD1. This CDR3 has 14 amino acids. The J segment lost 8 bases and the V segment lost 6 bases, leaving 14 bases of the junction unmatched. Germline loops: CDR1 DFQATT, CDR2 SNEGSKA (reference sequence). In DNA form, the CDR3 reads TGCAGTGCCACCCAGGGACAGGCGTTGCGGGGCTACACCTTC. Translating gives CSATQGQALRGYTF.

This clonotype was detected ten times or more. V gene TRBV12-3 or TRBV12-4 combines with J gene TRBJ1-5; 9 bases are a match to TRBD1. The CDR3 is 15 amino acids. V lost 1 base, J lost 8 bases, and 6 bases stayed unmatched. The DNA for the CDR3 is TGTGCCAGCAGTTTAGGGAGGACAGGGGAGAAGCCCCAGCATTTT. It codes for CASSLGRTGEKPQHF.

The table lists this clonotype with a few counts. The chain uses TRBV20-1 and TRBJ1-4; D might be TRBD1 (5 bases). The CDR3 loop spans 13 amino acids. The V end lost 6 bases, the J end lost 3 bases, and 11 bases lay between the germline ends. Germline CDR1 DFQATT, CDR2 SNEGSKA (reference sequence). This CDR3 reads CSAPRGANEKLFF. CDR3 DNA sequence: TGCAGTGCCCCCCGGGGGGCTAATGAAAAACTGTTTTTT.